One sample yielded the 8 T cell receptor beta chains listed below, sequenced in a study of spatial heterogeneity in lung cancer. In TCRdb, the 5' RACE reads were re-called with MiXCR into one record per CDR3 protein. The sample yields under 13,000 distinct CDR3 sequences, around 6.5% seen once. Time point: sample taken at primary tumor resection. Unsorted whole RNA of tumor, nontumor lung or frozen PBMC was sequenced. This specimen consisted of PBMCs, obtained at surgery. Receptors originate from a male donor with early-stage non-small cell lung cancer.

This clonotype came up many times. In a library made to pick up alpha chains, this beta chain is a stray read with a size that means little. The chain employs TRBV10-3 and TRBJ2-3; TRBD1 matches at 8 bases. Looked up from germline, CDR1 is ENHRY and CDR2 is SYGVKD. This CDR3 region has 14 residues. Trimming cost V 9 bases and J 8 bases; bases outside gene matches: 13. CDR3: CAIRRPGGLVTQYF. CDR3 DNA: TGTGCCATTAGAAGGCCAGGGGGCTTGGTTACGCAGTATTTT.

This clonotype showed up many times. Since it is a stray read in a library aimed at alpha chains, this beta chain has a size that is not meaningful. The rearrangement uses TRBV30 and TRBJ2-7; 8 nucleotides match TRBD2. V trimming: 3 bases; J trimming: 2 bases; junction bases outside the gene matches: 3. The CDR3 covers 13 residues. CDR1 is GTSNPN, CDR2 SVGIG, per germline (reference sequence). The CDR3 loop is CAWSRGLAYEQYF. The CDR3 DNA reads TGTGCCTGGAGCCGGGGACTAGCCTACGAGCAGTACTTC.

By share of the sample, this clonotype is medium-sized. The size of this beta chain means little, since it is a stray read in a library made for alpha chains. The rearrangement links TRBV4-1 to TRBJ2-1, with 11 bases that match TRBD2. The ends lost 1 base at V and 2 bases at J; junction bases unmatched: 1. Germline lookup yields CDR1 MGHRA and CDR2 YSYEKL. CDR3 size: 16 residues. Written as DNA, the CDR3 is TGCGCCAGCAGCCAAGTAGCGGGAGGGCCCTACAATGAGCAGTTCTTC. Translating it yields CASSQVAGGPYNEQFF.

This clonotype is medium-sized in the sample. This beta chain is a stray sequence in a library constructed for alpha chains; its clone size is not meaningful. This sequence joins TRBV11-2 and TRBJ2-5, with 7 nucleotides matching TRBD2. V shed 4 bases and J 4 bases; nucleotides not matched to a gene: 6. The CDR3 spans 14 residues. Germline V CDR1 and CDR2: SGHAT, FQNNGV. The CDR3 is CASSWPREGETQYF. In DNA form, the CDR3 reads TGTGCCAGCAGCTGGCCCAGGGAGGGAGAGACCCAGTACTTC.

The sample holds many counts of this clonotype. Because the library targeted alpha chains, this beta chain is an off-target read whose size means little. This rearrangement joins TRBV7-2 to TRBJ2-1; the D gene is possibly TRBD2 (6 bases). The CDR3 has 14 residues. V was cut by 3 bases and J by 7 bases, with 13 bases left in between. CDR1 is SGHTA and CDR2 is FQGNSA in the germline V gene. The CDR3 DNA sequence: TGTGCCAGCAGCTTCACGAATGGGAGGAATGAGCAGTTCTTC. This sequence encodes CASSFTNGRNEQFF. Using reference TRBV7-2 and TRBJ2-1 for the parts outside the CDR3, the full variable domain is GAGVSQSPSNKVTEKGKDVELRCDPISGHTALYWYRQSLGQGLEFLIYFQGNSAPDKSGLPSDRFSAERTGGSVSTLTIQRTQQEDSAVYLCASSFTNGRNEQFFGPGTRLTVL.

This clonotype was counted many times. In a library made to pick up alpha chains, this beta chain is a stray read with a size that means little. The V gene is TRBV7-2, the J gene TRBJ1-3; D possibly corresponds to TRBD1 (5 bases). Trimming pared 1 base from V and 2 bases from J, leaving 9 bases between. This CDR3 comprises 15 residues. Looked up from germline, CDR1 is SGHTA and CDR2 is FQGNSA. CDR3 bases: TGTGCCAGCAGCTTAGTGGGGGTGCCTGGAAACACCATATATTTT. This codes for CASSLVGVPGNTIYF.

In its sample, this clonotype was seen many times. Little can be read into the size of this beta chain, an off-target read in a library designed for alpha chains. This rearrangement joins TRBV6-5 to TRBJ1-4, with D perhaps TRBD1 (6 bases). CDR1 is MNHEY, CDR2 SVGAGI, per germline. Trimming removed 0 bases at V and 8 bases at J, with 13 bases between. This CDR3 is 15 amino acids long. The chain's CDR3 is CASSYSAGAKEKLFF. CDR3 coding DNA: TGTGCCAGCAGTTACTCGGCAGGGGCAAAGGAAAAACTGTTTTTT.

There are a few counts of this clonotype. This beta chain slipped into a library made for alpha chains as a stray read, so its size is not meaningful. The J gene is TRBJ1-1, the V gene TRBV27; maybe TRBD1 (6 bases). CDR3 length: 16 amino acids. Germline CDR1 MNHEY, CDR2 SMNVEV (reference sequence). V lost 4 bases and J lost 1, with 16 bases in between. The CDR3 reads CASSSHLQGANTEAFF. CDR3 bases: TGTGCCAGCAGTTCCCATCTACAGGGCGCGAACACTGAAGCTTTCTTT.